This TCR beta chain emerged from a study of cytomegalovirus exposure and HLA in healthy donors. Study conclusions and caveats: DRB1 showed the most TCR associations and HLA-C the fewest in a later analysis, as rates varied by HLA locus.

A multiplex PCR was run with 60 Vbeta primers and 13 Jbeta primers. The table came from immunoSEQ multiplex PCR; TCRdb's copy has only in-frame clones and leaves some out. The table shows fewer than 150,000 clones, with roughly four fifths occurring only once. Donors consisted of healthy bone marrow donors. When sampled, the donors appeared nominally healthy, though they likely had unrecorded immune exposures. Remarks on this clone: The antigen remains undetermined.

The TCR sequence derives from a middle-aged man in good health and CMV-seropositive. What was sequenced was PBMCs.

The CDR3, as DNA: TGTGCCAGCAGTGCTTCTTGGTCGGGAGGCGCCTACGAGCAGTACTTC. As protein: CASSASWSGGAYEQYF. The chain employs TRBV6-1 and TRBJ2-7; TRBD2 aligns across 7 bases. CDR3 length: 16 residues. The ends lost 4 bases at V and 2 bases at J; junction bases unmatched: 11. The germline V gene encodes CDR1 MNHNS and CDR2 SASEGT.